The 19 T cell receptor beta chains listed next were all sequenced from one sample in a study of breast tumors, draining lymph nodes, adjacent tissues. TCRdb fed the multiplex PCR reads into MiXCR, producing one record per CDR3 protein. Altogether over 70,000 distinct CDR3 sequences are present, roughly 29% being singletons, with the ten largest covering over 8%. The lymph nodes were axillary draining lymph nodes from breast cancer patients. The material sequenced was axillary lymph node tissue. Source of these receptors: a female donor with breast cancer. Some clones in this sample may be carry-over from other donors' samples.

This clonotype was observed many times. The chain carries TRBV5-1 and TRBJ2-7; D might be TRBD1 (6 bases). Germline V gene sequence: CDR1 SGHRS, CDR2 YFSETQ. Deletions cut 4 bases from V and 9 bases from J, with 17 bases between. CDR3 length: 13 amino acids. The CDR3, as DNA: TGCGCCAGCAGCGGACACATACAGGGTAGGCAGTACTTC. Amino acid sequence: CASSGHIQGRQYF.

This clonotype was picked up many times. The chain employs TRBV9 and TRBJ2-2; 9 bases align to TRBD2. Germline V gene data show CDR1 as SGDLS and CDR2 as YYNGEE. J gave up 4 bases and V 0 bases, and 4 bases lay outside the gene matches. There are 16 residues in the CDR3. The CDR3 coding sequence is TGTGCCAGCAGCGTAGGGTTTAGCGGGAGCACCGGGGAGCTGTTTTTT. This translates into CASSVGFSGSTGELFF.

This clonotype has ten or more counts. CDR3 protein: CASSLVSTGSKTQYF. The DNA for the CDR3 is TGTGCCAGTAGTTTAGTCTCCACAGGGTCGAAGACCCAGTACTTC. The rearrangement joins TRBV19 to TRBJ2-5; a possible D gene is TRBD1 (6 bases). This CDR3 contains 15 residues. The V gene's germline CDR1 is LNHDA and CDR2 SQIVND (reference sequence). Trimming took 5 bases from V and 6 from J, leaving 19 bases between them.

This clonotype was recorded at least ten times. The chain has TRBV27 and TRBJ2-1, with TRBD2 matching 7 bases. Trimming cost V 3 bases and J 2 bases; bases outside gene matches: 4. This CDR3 spans 15 amino acids. CDR1 and CDR2 from the germline V gene are MNHEY and SMNVEV (reference sequence). The CDR3 DNA is TGTGCCAGCAGTTTGTCTAGCGGCCCCTACAATGAGCAGTTCTTC. The encoded protein is CASSLSSGPYNEQFF.

This clonotype has a single count. The junction and the germline gene differ at one end; a read error may be behind it. The chain uses TRBV5-6 and TRBJ2-2, with D perhaps being TRBD1 or TRBD2 (5 bases each). CDR3 length: 16 residues. Germline assignment: CDR1 SGHDT and CDR2 YYEEEE. CDR3 residues: CASSIGHGADTGELLF. In DNA form, the CDR3 reads TGTGCCAGCAGCATAGGACACGGGGCGGACACCGGGGAGCTGCTTTTT.

This clonotype occurred once. This chain uses TRBV19 with TRBJ1-2; a weak D match, TRBD1 (5 bases). From germline, CDR1 is LNHDA and CDR2 SQIVND (reference sequence). Trimming left V 6 bases short and J 1 base short, with 9 bases between. The CDR3 is made up of 13 amino acids. DNA of the CDR3: TGTGCCAGTAGGGGGGAGGTTAACTATGGCTACACCTTC. Translation: CASRGEVNYGYTF.

This clonotype was counted many times. This chain links TRBV29-1 with TRBJ2-7, with unresolved D. CDR1 SQVTM and CDR2 ANQGSEA come from the germline V gene. V lost 7 bases, J lost 8 bases, and 18 bases lay in between. This CDR3 has 12 amino acids. This CDR3 reads CSAPSGSWKQYF. The CDR3 bases are TGCAGCGCCCCTTCGGGCTCCTGGAAGCAGTACTTC.

This clonotype has ten or more counts. This chain connects TRBV6-2 or TRBV6-3 to TRBJ2-7, with D perhaps matching TRBD1 or TRBD2 (5 bases each). This CDR3 has 14 residues. V lost 5 bases and J 3 bases, leaving 14 bases between the germline ends. The germline gives CDR1 MNHEY, CDR2 SVGEGT. The CDR3 nucleotides read TGTGCCAGCAGTACATCGGGACGGAGCTACGAGCAGTACTTC. Protein: CASSTSGRSYEQYF.

This clonotype was found many times. The chain carries TRBV19 and TRBJ1-6; D is possibly TRBD1 (6 bases). Trimming removed 5 bases from V and 7 bases from J, with 12 bases in between. The CDR3 has 14 residues. Germline V gene data show CDR1 as LNHDA and CDR2 as SQIVND (reference sequence). The CDR3 nucleotides are TGTGCCAGTAGTCGGGGGGCAGGGAATTCACCCCTCCACTTT. Amino acid sequence: CASSRGAGNSPLHF.

The count of this clonotype is one. A much larger clonotype is one base distant, so this may be a read error. The gene calls are TRBV5-1 and TRBJ1-1; 7 bases fit TRBD1. This CDR3 is built from 15 residues. Per the germline V gene, CDR1 is SGHRS and CDR2 is YFSETQ. This CDR3 is CANSFHTGEGTEAFF. The CDR3 nucleotides read TGCGCCAACAGCTTCCACACAGGGGAAGGCACTGAAGCTTTCTTT.

The genes are TRBV12-3 or TRBV12-4 and TRBJ2-2; TRBD2 matches at 9 bases. Trimming at V came to 1 base and at J to 5 bases, leaving 5 bases not matched to a gene. CDR3 length: 16 residues. The CDR3 loop is CASSLDLREGTGELFF. The CDR3 coding sequence is TGTGCCAGCAGTTTAGATCTGCGGGAGGGTACCGGGGAGCTGTTTTTT.

The chain has TRBV27 and TRBJ1-1; D call uncertain. CDR1 and CDR2 from the germline V gene are MNHEY and SMNVEV (reference sequence). CDR3 length: 12 residues. V lost 7 bases and J 1 base, leaving 7 bases between the germline ends. In DNA, the CDR3 is TGTGCCAGCAAAAGGGAGAACACTGAAGCTTTCTTT. Encoded protein: CASKRENTEAFF.

This clonotype was counted at least ten times. V is TRBV5-1 and J is TRBJ2-7; TRBD2 might be the D (6 bases). The germline V gene encodes CDR1 SGHRS and CDR2 YFSETQ. The CDR3 is 16 residues long. Trimming took 7 bases from V and 0 from J, leaving 20 bases between them. CDR3 amino acids: CASRGAGAAISYEQYF. CDR3 DNA: TGCGCCAGCCGCGGGGCAGGAGCGGCCATCTCCTACGAGCAGTACTTC.

The sample holds a few counts of this clonotype. This may be a read error, as it is one base from a much larger clone. The J gene is TRBJ2-1, the V gene TRBV5-5; the match to TRBD2 covers 11 bases. CDR1 SGHKS and CDR2 YYEKEE come from the germline V gene (reference sequence). This CDR3 region has 17 residues. CDR3 DNA: TGTGCCAGCAGCTCGTACCCAACTAGCGGGAGCATCAATGAGCAGTCCTTC. It specifies CASSSYPTSGSINEQSF.

The table lists this clonotype with many counts. The rearrangement uses TRBV5-1 and TRBJ2-2; 10 bases are a match to TRBD2. The CDR3 extends over 16 amino acids. After removal of 0 bases from V and 3 bases from J, the junction contained 2 bases not matched to a gene. CDR1 and CDR2 from the germline V gene are SGHRS and YFSETQ. CDR3 nucleotide sequence: TGCGCCAGCAGCTTGGGGACTAGCGGAGACACCGGGGAGCTGTTTTTT. It specifies CASSLGTSGDTGELFF.

This clonotype has a count of ten or more. This sequence joins TRBV7-8 and TRBJ2-1; no clear D. Germline V lookup: CDR1 SGHVS, CDR2 FQNEAQ. Trimming left V 0 bases short and J 0 bases short, with 12 bases between. The CDR3 is made up of 17 amino acids. CDR3 in DNA: TGTGCCAGCAGCTTAGCGGTCAAACTTAACTCCTACAATGAGCAGTTCTTC. This gives the protein CASSLAVKLNSYNEQFF.

For this clonotype: A much more abundant neighbour one base away suggests this may be a read error. The chain combines TRBV5-4 with TRBJ2-5, with D possibly being TRBD1 or TRBD2 (5 bases each). Looked up from germline, CDR1 is SGHNT and CDR2 is YYREEE (reference sequence). CDR3 size: 14 residues. V was trimmed by 8 bases and J by 5 bases, leaving 19 bases between them. The CDR3 DNA follows: TGTGCCAGTAAACGGGGCCCTCTCAGGGAGACCCAGTACTTC. Translation gives CASKRGPLRETQYF.

The chain employs TRBV12-5 and TRBJ1-1; 8 nucleotides line up with TRBD1. The CDR3 has 15 amino acids. Trimming cost V 1 base and J 6 bases; bases outside gene matches: 7. Germline assignment: CDR1 LGHNT and CDR2 FRNRAP. CDR3 in DNA: TGTGCTAGTGGTTTGGGGACAGGGTGGTTCGCTGAAGCTTTCTTT. This gives the protein CASGLGTGWFAEAFF.

This clonotype showed up many times. The genes are TRBV7-9 and TRBJ2-1; D perhaps matches TRBD2 (5 bases). V was pared by 2 bases and J by 5 bases, with 10 bases between. The CDR3 extends over 14 amino acids. Germline V gene lookup returns CDR1 SEHNR and CDR2 FQNEAQ (reference sequence). In nucleotides, the CDR3 is TGTGCCAGCAGCTTAACTAGTGGCCACAATGAGCAGTTCTTC. Its translation: CASSLTSGHNEQFF.